This TCR beta chain was recovered during a study of response to subunit inactivated influenza vaccine (dated by TCRdb to about 2018). Background for the entire study: The study used deep quantitative T cell receptor repertoire profiling to track responses to a trivalent subunit inactivated influenza vaccine.

For this clonotype: No cognate antigen has been identified for it. Base qualities are not recorded, but no much larger clone differs from it by a single base.

General conclusions and limits of the study: The authors suggested that each seasonal influenza vaccination may recruit only a limited number of new T cells.

Libraries were prepared through RT-PCR. The listed sequencing device is Illumina HiSeq 2500. TCRdb passed the public sequencing reads through fastp at Q25 and MiXCR, retaining productive beta sequences. Identical CDR3 proteins give one entry, which carries the most common genes and DNA. This sample gives roughly 500,000 distinct CDR3 sequences in total; around 21% of them show up just once. The ten most abundant clones make up 2.5% to 3.5% of the sample. The cysteine opens and the phenylalanine closes a CDR3 of 16 amino acids. CDR3 DNA is the only sequence kept; it has 48 bases, read in frame from the first base. V is pared back by 3 bases and J by 3 bases, with 15 bases lying between the germline termini. CDR1 and CDR2 are read off the germline V gene (reference sequence) as LGHDT and YNNKEL. These same data were also listed under a study on T cells expressing NK-cell markers. As described in the second report: The TCR beta cDNA libraries were made using 5'RACE template switching, a step that added both a universal primer site and unique molecular identifiers. In sorted CD3+CD56+NKG2C+, CD3+CD56+NKG2C- and CD3+CD56-NKG2C+ T-cell subsets from 7 to 9 donors, TCR beta-chain repertoires were profiled. Of the eight sequenced donors, seven were found to be HCMV-seropositive and one was found to be HCMV-seronegative. In several experiments an anti-gammadeltaTCR antibody was added to restrict sorting to alphabetaTCR-expressing T cells. In several donors, the dominant CD3+CD56+NKG2C+ clonotypes ranked among the top 10 CD8+ clonotypes, making up roughly 1.0-7.0% of CD8+ T cells. Those dominant clonotypes were again the most abundant among CD3+CD56-NKG2C+ cells in several donors, at roughly 28.3-65%. It remained unclear whether the expanded NKG2C-expressing T cell clones were specific for HCMV antigens. The study sequenced eight donors, all healthy volunteers chosen at random: three men and five women. A commercial ELISA kit detecting HCMV-specific IgG in serum was used to determine HCMV serostatus. Ficoll density gradient centrifugation was used to isolate peripheral blood mononuclear cells from blood. Using Miltenyi isolation kits, CD4+ and CD8+ T cells were isolated from PBMC through magnetic immunoseparation. Synthesis of cDNA was primed from the TCR beta constant segment and was followed by two consecutive PCR amplification steps. Illumina HiSeq 2000/2500, MiSeq or NextSeq was used to sequence libraries as 2 x 150 bp reads. MIGEC was used to demultiplex reads and group the reads by UMI, and MiTCR was used to assemble and quantify clonotypes. To exclude erroneous sequences, any TCR cDNA sequence not supported by at least two reads was discarded. The tcR package was used for downstream repertoire analysis, and clonotypes were matched across fractions by CDR3 nucleotide sequence plus V segment. VDJmatch was used to annotate antigen specificity against VDJdb, with one amino acid substitution in CDR3 allowed.

The V and J genes are TRBV3-1 and TRBJ2-1; the D segment might be TRBD1 or TRBD2, since each matches 5 bases. Sequencing used CD4+ T cells sorted from PBMCs, obtained about 12 days after vaccination. The sequence was collected from a man aged 45-65 years who received an inactivated influenza vaccine. Donor details come from another sample of the same person, matched by shared clones. The DNA sequence is as follows: TGTGCCAGCAGCCAGAGGGGCAGGGATGTCTACAATGAGCAGTTCTTC. Translated, it gives CASSQRGRDVYNEQFF.